What follows is one T cell receptor (beta chain) and its context. CDR3 length: 14 residues. The germline V gene has CDR1 LNHNV and CDR2 YYDKDF (reference sequence). V was cut by 3 bases and J by 1 base, with 7 bases left in between. In the authors' methods: The authors estimated nucleated cell counts from reference gene primer amplification. The table came from immunoSEQ multiplex PCR; TCRdb's copy has only in-frame clones and leaves some out. The D gene and trimming were derived from the DNA, and the V and J assignments and clone size from that table. The data contain about 220,000 clones, about 84% of them singletons. This specimen belongs to a study of blood T cell repertoires in COVID-19. Study-wide context: In each case, the material was cDNA or gDNA derived from T cells, B-cell-depleted T cells, or PBMCs.

The material sequenced was peripheral blood. The receptor comes from a human donor in a cohort sampled during active COVID-19. The chain uses TRBV15 and TRBJ1-5, with D perhaps matching TRBD1 (5 bases). In DNA form, the CDR3 reads TGTGCCACCAGCAGCCAGGGAAGCAATCAGCCCCAGCATTTT. Translation: CATSSQGSNQPQHF.